The entry below describes one TCR beta chain. No antigen is known for it. This sample is drawn from a study of cytomegalovirus exposure and HLA in healthy donors. The CDR3 consists of 16 residues. J lost 10 bases, V lost 7 bases, and 14 bases had no gene match. Points from the study as a whole: When analyzed later, a missense DCLRE1C variant was found to be linked to TCR beta V- and J-gene trimming. Cytomegalovirus-associated TCR beta chains were listed, numbering under 200. Across donors, most TCRs were seen rarely, yet some public ones were widespread.

Both 60 Vbeta primers and 13 Jbeta primers went into the PCR. Original data processing: Unique TCR beta chains numbered about 80 million in a later analysis, with roughly 9.9 million shared. Data came from immunoSEQ multiplex PCR; TCRdb stores just in-frame clones and leaves some out. The V and J calls and clone size come from that table; D and trimming were worked out from the DNA. The repertoire holds around 92,000 clones, with about three quarters as singletons. The TCR comes from a human donor in good health. The sample was PBMCs. The genes are TRBV6-7 and TRBJ1-4; 11 nucleotides line up with TRBD1. TRBV6-7 is an ORF; its function is uncertain. In nucleotides, the CDR3 is TGTGCCAGCACTCTGGCCCGGGACAGGGGGATCGGAAAACTGTTTTTT. It specifies CASTLARDRGIGKLFF.